The entry below gives a single TCR beta chain sequence along with its context. This same CDR3 is encoded by further DNA sequences in the sample. Repertoires were generated with immunoSEQ multiplex PCR, while TCRdb's copy carries only in-frame clones and drops some. The sample includes approximately 38,000 clones, about 92% of them seen just once. These data are taken from a study of T cell changes during pregnancy in multiple sclerosis. This specimen was CD8+ T cells from peripheral blood mononuclear cells, taken in the third trimester of pregnancy. The source of this sequence is a female donor with multiple sclerosis, enrolled in a pregnancy study.

The CDR3 protein is CASSLRGRIAYNEQFF. CDR3 bases: TGTGCCAGCAGCTTACGGGGGAGGATCGCCTACAATGAGCAGTTCTTC. The chain employs TRBV7-6 and TRBJ2-1; perhaps TRBD2 as D (6 bases). This CDR3 contains 16 residues. V shed 2 bases and J shed 2 bases, with 13 bases lying between them. Germline-derived CDR1 and CDR2 are SGHVS and FNYEAQ.